These 20 T cell receptor beta chains share one sample of origin, sequenced in a study of T cell changes during pregnancy in multiple sclerosis. Sequencing used immunoSEQ multiplex PCR; TCRdb keeps in-frame clones, though not all of them. The sample holds roughly 100,000 clones, around 92% seen once. The sample was peripheral blood, taken after pregnancy. Source of these receptors: a female donor in good health, enrolled as a control in a pregnancy study.

This chain connects TRBV11-2 to TRBJ2-1; 7 nucleotides align to TRBD2. Germline lookup yields CDR1 SGHAT and CDR2 FQNNGV. Germline trimming cut 0 bases from V and 9 bases from J; bases unmatched to any gene: 11. This CDR3 has 16 amino acids. As DNA, the CDR3 is TGTGCCAGCAGCTTAGAGACGGGACTAAGTCCCAGTGAGCAGTTCTTC. Protein: CASSLETGLSPSEQFF.

This clone has a single count. The chain links TRBV19 to TRBJ2-3; 7 bases map to TRBD2. CDR3 length: 17 amino acids. Per the germline V gene, CDR1 is LNHDA and CDR2 is SQIVND (reference sequence). Trimming cost V 6 bases and J 0 bases; bases outside gene matches: 12. CDR3 DNA: TGTGCCAGTAGGGTCAGCGACTGGGGGGGGAGCACAGATACGCAGTATTTT. This sequence encodes CASRVSDWGGSTDTQYF.

The gene calls are TRBV19 and TRBJ2-5, with D maybe TRBD2 (6 bases). CDR3 size: 13 residues. Trimming shortened V by 3 bases and J by 5 bases, and 10 bases separated the two germline ends. Germline V gives CDR1 LNHDA, CDR2 SQIVND (reference sequence). CDR3 amino acids: CASSISGGETQYF. The CDR3 bases are TGTGCCAGTAGTATTAGCGGTGGGGAGACCCAGTACTTC.

The gene calls are TRBV15 and TRBJ1-5, with D perhaps matching TRBD1 (5 bases). V lost 0 bases and J 4 bases, leaving 13 bases between the germline ends. CDR3 length: 16 residues. Germline assignment: CDR1 LNHNV and CDR2 YYDKDF (reference sequence). The CDR3 DNA is TGTGCCACCAGCAGAGATCACTTAGCAGGGAATCAGCCCCAGCATTTT. It is translated as CATSRDHLAGNQPQHF.

This sequence joins TRBV28 and TRBJ2-7; D call uncertain. Germline V lookup: CDR1 MDHEN, CDR2 SYDVKM. The CDR3 spans 11 residues. Deletions cut 5 bases from V and 7 bases from J, with 9 bases between. This CDR3 is CASSLSREQYF. The CDR3 nucleotides are TGTGCCAGCAGTCTCTCCAGGGAGCAGTACTTC.

The CDR3 protein is CASRTDSTDTQYF. The CDR3 coding sequence is TGTGCCAGCAGAACAGACAGCACAGATACGCAGTATTTT. The rearrangement joins TRBV6-5 to TRBJ2-3; D not certain. CDR1 is MNHEY, CDR2 SVGAGI, per germline. Trimming took off 6 bases at V and 0 bases at J, with 7 bases between the two ends. There are 13 residues in the CDR3.

V gene TRBV5-1 combines with J gene TRBJ1-1; D might be TRBD1 (6 bases). Germline V lookup: CDR1 SGHRS, CDR2 YFSETQ. V was trimmed by 3 bases and J by 3 bases, leaving 15 bases between them. This CDR3 is 15 amino acids long. This chain's CDR3 is CASSYSPGGDTEAFF. In nucleotides, the CDR3 is TGCGCCAGCAGCTACTCCCCTGGGGGCGACACTGAAGCTTTCTTT.

The chain carries TRBV28 and TRBJ2-5; D is ambiguous. CDR1 is MDHEN, CDR2 SYDVKM, per germline. The CDR3 runs to 12 residues. The V gene lost 8 bases and the J gene lost 3 bases, with 10 bases spanning the gap. CDR3 amino acids: CASEASKETQYF. The DNA for the CDR3 is TGTGCCAGCGAAGCAAGCAAAGAGACCCAGTACTTC.

This chain joins TRBV7-2 and TRBJ1-3; no clear D gene. V was cut by 5 bases and J by 0 bases, with 14 bases left in between. CDR3 length: 16 amino acids. Germline CDR1 is SGHTA and CDR2 is FQGNSA. CDR3 sequence: CASSKERAPSGNTIYF. The CDR3 region has the DNA TGTGCCAGCAGCAAAGAGCGGGCCCCCTCTGGAAACACCATATATTTT.

A remark on this clone: A read error may account for a junction end that differs from germline. The rearrangement links TRBV29-1 to TRBJ1-1, with 8 bases identical to TRBD1. Germline CDR1 SQVTM, CDR2 ANQGSEA. This CDR3 contains 14 residues. CDR3 loop: CSAETGGKDTEAFF. The CDR3 DNA follows: TGCAGCGCTGAAACAGGGGGGAAGGACACTGAAGCTTTCTTT. The full variable domain, with the rest looked up from reference TRBV29-1 and TRBJ1-1, is SAVISQKPSRDICQRGTSLTIQCQVDSQVTMMFWYRQQPGQSLTLIATANQGSEATYESGFVIDKFPISRPNLTFSTLTVSNMSPEDSSIYLCSAETGGKDTEAFFGQGTRLTVV.

This clone was found a few times. The rearrangement links TRBV7-9 to TRBJ1-5, with 7 bases matching TRBD1. Trimming took 4 bases from V and 6 from J; bases not matched to a gene: 6. Germline CDR1 reads SEHNR; CDR2 reads FQNEAQ (reference sequence). The CDR3 loop spans 14 amino acids. The CDR3 spells CASSSDRDGQPQHF. CDR3 DNA sequence: TGTGCCAGCAGCTCCGACAGGGACGGTCAGCCCCAGCATTTT.

The chain has TRBV18 and TRBJ2-1, with D unclear. Germline V gene sequence: CDR1 KGHSH, CDR2 LQKENI. The CDR3 sequence is 13 residues long. V was cut by 2 bases and J by 8 bases, with 10 bases left in between. Here the CDR3 reads CASSPTLGDEQFF. The CDR3 nucleotides are TGTGCCAGCTCACCAACCCTAGGCGATGAGCAGTTCTTC.

This chain connects TRBV7-9 to TRBJ2-6; possible D gene TRBD2, 5 bases. Germline loops: CDR1 SEHNR, CDR2 FQNEAQ (reference sequence). The CDR3 has 16 residues. Trimming pared 8 bases from V and 0 bases from J, leaving 14 bases between. The DNA of the CDR3 is TGTGCCAGCCCCCGCGGGCGGCTCTCTGGGGCCAACGTCCTGACTTTC. Its translation is CASPRGRLSGANVLTF.

In this sample, this clone turned up once. CDR3: CASSRGRGLAKNIQYF. The CDR3, as DNA: TGTGCCAGCAGCCGTGGGAGGGGCCTAGCCAAAAACATTCAGTACTTC. V gene TRBV7-2 combines with J gene TRBJ2-4, with 7 bases aligning to TRBD2. The CDR3 has 16 amino acids. Trimming at V came to 5 bases and at J to 0 bases, leaving 7 bases not matched to a gene. Germline CDR1 reads SGHTA; CDR2 reads FQGNSA.

This sequence joins TRBV29-1 and TRBJ2-7; 9 bases map to TRBD1. Germline V gives CDR1 SQVTM, CDR2 ANQGSEA. The junction had 7 bases not matched to a gene; V was cut back by 7 bases and J by 3 bases. The CDR3 is made up of 13 amino acids. The CDR3 sequence: CSATGQGVYEQYF. CDR3 coding DNA: TGCAGCGCCACGGGACAGGGAGTCTACGAGCAGTACTTC.

V and J are TRBV10-3 and TRBJ2-7; tentative D call: TRBD1 (6 bases). V gave up 11 bases and J gave up 0 bases, with 8 bases separating them. Per germline, CDR1 ENHRY and CDR2 SYGVKD. The CDR3 loop spans 11 amino acids. CDR3 region: CASRGSYEQYF. The CDR3 DNA is TGTGCCTCCAGGGGCTCCTACGAGCAGTACTTC.

This chain uses TRBV7-2 with TRBJ1-2, with a weak D call TRBD1 (5 bases). V was trimmed by 1 base and J by 8 bases, leaving 17 bases between them. Per the germline V gene, CDR1 is SGHTA and CDR2 is FQGNSA. The CDR3 is made up of 15 amino acids. CDR3 region: CASSLGGRAESGYTF. CDR3 DNA: TGTGCCAGCAGCTTAGGGGGCAGGGCTGAGAGCGGCTACACCTTC. The full variable domain, in which reference TRBV7-2 and TRBJ1-2 provide the parts outside the CDR3, is GAGVSQSPSNKVTEKGKDVELRCDPISGHTALYWYRQSLGQGLEFLIYFQGNSAPDKSGLPSDRFSAERTGGSVSTLTIQRTQQEDSAVYLCASSLGGRAESGYTFGSGTRLTVV.

This clone was observed a handful of times. The gene calls are TRBV21-1 and TRBJ1-6; the D segment call TRBD1 is taken from the table without a DNA check. TRBV21-1 is a pseudogene. CDR3 length: 15 amino acids. CDR3 in amino acids: CASSKYPQGNSPLHF. The DNA for the CDR3 is TGTGCCAGCAGCAAATACCCACAGGGAAATTCACCCCTCCACTTT.

The V call is TRBV7-3, the J call TRBJ2-2; D is ambiguous. With 4 bases removed from V and 4 bases from J, the gap between germline ends came to 10 bases. Germline V CDR1 and CDR2: SGHTA, FQGTGA. This CDR3 has 14 amino acids. The CDR3 DNA reads TGTGCCAGCAGCTACCAGCACAGCACCGGGGAGCTGTTTTTT. It specifies CASSYQHSTGELFF.

This chain joins TRBV19 and TRBJ1-3; D gene ambiguous. The V end lost 6 bases, the J end lost 0 bases, and 9 bases lay between the germline ends. The CDR3 length is 14 residues. Germline V gives CDR1 LNHDA, CDR2 SQIVND (reference sequence). Here the CDR3 reads CASRTSGSGNTIYF. Written as DNA, the CDR3 is TGTGCCAGTAGAACCTCCGGCTCTGGAAACACCATATATTTT.